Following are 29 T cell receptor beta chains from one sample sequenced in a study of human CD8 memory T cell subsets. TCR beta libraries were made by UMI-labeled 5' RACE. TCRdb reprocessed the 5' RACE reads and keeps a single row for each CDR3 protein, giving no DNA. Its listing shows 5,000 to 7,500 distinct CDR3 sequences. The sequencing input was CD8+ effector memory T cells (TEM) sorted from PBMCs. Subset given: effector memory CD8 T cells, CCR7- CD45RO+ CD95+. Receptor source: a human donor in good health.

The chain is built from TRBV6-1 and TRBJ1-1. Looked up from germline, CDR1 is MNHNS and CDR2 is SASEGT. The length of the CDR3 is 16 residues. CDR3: CASSERAGGLGGEAFF.

CDR3 sequence: CASSLGAGGKYNEQFF. The chain combines TRBV7-7 with TRBJ2-1; TCRdb lists TRBD1, though no DNA is available to test this call. This CDR3 has 16 amino acids. Germline V gene lookup returns CDR1 SSHAT and CDR2 FNYEAQ (reference sequence).

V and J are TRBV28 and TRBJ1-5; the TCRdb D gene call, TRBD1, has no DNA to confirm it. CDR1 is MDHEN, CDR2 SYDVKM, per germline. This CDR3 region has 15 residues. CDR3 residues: CASSLLLGSNQPQHF.

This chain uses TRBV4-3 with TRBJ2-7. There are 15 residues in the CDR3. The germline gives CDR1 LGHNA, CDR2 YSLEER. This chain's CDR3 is CASSQDRGLGYEQYF.

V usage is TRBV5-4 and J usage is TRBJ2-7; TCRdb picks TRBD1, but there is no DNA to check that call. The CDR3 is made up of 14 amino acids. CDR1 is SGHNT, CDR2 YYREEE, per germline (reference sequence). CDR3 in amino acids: CASSSSGTGLEQYF.

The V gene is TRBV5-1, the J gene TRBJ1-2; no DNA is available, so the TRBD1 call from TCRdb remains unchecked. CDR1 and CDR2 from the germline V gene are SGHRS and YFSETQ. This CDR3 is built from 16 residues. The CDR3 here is CASSQYRGLGGYGYTF.

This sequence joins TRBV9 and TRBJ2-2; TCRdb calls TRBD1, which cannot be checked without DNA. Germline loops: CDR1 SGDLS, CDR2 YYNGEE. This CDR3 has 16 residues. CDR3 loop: CASSPHRGPVTGELFF.

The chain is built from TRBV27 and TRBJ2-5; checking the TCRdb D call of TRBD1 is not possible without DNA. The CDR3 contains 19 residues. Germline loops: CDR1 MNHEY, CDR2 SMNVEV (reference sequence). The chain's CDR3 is CASSPGYGQGRGLPETQYF.

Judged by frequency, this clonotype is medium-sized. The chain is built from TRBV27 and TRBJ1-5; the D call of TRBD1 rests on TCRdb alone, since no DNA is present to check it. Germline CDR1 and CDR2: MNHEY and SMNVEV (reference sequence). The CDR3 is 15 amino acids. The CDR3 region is CASSLYRGDDQPQHF.

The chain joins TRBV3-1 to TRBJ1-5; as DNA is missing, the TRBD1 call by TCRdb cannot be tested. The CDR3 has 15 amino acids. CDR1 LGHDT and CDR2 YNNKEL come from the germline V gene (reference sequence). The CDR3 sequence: CASSQDSGPDQPQHF. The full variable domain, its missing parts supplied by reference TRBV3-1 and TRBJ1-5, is DTAVSQTPKYLVTQMGNDKSIKCEQNLGHDTMYWYKQDSKKFLKIMFSYNNKELIINETVPNRFSPKSPDKAHLNLHINSLELGDSAVYFCASSQDSGPDQPQHFGDGTRLSIL.

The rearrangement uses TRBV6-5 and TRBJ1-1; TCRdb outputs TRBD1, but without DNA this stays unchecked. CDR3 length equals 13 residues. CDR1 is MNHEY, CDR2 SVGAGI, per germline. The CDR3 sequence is CASSYNPGTEAFF.

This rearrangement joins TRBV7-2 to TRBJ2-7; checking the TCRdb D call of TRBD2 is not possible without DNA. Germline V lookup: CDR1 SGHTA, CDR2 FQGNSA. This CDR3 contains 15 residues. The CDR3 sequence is CASSLLAGASYEQYF.

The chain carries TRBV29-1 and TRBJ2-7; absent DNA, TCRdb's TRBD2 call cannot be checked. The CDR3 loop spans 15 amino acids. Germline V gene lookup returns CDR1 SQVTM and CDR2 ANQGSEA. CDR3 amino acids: CSVGGSGSFGYEQYF.

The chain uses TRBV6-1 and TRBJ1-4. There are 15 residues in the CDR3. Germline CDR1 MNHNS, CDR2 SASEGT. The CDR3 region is CASSDRQDPNEKLFF.

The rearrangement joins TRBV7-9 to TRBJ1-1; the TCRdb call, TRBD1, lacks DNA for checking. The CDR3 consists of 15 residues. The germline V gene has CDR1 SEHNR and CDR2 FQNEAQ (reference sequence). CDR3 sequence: CASSSTGQAGTEAFF.

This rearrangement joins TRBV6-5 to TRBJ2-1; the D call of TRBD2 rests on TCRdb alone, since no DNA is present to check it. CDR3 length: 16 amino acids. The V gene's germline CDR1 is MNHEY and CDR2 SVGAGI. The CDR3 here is CASSYRERGFLNEQFF.

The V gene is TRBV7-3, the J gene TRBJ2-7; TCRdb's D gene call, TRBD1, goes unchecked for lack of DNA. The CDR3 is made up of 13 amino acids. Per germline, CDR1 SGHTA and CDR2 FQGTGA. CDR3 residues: CASSPDRGDEQYF.

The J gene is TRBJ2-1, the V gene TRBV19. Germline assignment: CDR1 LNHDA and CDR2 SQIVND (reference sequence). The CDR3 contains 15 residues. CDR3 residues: CASSKQGAAYNEQFF.

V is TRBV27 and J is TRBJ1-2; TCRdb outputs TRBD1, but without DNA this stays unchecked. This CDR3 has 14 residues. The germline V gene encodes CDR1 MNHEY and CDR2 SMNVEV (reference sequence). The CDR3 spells CASSLEPGFYGYTF.

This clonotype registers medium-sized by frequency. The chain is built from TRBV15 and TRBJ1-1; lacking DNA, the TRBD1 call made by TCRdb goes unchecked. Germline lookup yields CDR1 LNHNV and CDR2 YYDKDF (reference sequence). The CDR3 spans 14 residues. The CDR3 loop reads CATSSRGTGTEAFF.

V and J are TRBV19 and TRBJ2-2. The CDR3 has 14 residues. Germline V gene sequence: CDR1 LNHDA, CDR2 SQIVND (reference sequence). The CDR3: CASSIGPNTGELFF. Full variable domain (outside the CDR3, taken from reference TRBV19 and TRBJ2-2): DGGITQSPKYLFRKEGQNVTLSCEQNLNHDAMYWYRQDPGQGLRLIYYSQIVNDFQKGDIAEGYSVSREKKESFPLTVTSAQKNPTAFYLCASSIGPNTGELFFGEGSRLTVL.

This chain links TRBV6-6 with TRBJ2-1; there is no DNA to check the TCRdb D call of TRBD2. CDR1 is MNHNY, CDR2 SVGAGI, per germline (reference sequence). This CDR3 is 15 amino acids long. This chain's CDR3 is CASSWELAGREEQFF.

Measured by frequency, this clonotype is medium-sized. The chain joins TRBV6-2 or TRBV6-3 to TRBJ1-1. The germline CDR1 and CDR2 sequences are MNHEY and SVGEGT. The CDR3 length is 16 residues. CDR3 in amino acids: CASSYRRIGYPSEAFF.

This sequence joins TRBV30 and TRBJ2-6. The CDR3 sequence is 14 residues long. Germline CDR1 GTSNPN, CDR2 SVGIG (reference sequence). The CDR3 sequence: CAWNGGSGANVLTF.

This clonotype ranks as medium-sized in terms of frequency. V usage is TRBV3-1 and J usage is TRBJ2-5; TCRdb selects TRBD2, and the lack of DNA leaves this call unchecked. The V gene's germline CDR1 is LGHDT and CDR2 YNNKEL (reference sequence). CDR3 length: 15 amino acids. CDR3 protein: CASSHREVGQETQYF.

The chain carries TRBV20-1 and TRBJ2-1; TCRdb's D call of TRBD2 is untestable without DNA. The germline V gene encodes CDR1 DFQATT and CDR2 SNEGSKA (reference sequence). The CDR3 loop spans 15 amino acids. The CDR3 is CSARDIFATNYEQFF.

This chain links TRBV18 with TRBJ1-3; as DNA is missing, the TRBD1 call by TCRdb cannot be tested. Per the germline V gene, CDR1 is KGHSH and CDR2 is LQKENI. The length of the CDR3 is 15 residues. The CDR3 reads CASSTATKSGNTIYF.

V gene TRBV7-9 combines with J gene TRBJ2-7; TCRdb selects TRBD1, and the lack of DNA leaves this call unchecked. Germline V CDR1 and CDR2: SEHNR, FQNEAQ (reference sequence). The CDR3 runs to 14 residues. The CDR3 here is CASSFNVGLGEQYF.

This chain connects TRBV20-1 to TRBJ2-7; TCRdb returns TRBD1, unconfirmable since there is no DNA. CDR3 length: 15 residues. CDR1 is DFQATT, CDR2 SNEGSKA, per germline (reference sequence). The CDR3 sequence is CSARRPRTGANEQYF.